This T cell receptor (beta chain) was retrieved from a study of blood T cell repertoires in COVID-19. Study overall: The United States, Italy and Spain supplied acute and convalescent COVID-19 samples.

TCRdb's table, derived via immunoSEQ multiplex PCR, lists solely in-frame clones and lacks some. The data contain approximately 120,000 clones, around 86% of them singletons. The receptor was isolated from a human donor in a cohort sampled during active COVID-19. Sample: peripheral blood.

This CDR3 reads CASSQFEAFF. CDR3 nucleotide sequence: TGTGCCAGCAGCCAATTTGAAGCTTTCTTT. The chain recombines TRBV28 with TRBJ1-1, with no clear D. Germline V gene lookup returns CDR1 MDHEN and CDR2 SYDVKM. Trimming took 6 bases from V and 7 from J, leaving 6 bases between them. This CDR3 has 10 residues.